This TCR beta chain comes out of a study of shared clonotypes between healthy human individuals (dated by TCRdb to between 2020 and 2021). Broadly, across the study: The cohort comprised two women and three men aged 18 to 49 years. Per donor, three plates each were used for CD4 naive and CD4 memory, two for CD8 naive, and one for CD8 memory. To estimate repertoire size and how much clonotype sharing occurs between individuals, the study deeply sequenced the blood TCR repertoires of several healthy adults. To increase sequencing depth and limit assay-specific biases, different laboratories used diverse techniques to prepare libraries and sequence TCR repertoires. Each donor's leukapheresis produced roughly between roughly 0.85 and 9 billion PBMCs. General conclusions and limits of the study: Larger estimated clonotype richness was generally found for naive subsets than for memory subsets. Only blood was sampled, and tissue TCR repertoires likely differ from those in blood. The genetic and exposure-history diversity represented was limited by the small number of donors. Approximately 4.8% of naive CD4, approximately 3.7% of naive CD8, 2.3% of memory CD4, and about 0.4% of memory CD8 clonotypes were shared across a few donors. Higher generation probabilities were observed for clonotypes shared by all four sorted-subset donors than for non-shared clonotypes. Based on pairwise subsampling, the degree of clonotype sharing among donors was expected to be affected by sequencing depth. Incomplete sequencing was indicated by rarefaction of sorted-subset datasets, despite the large sequencing depth.

TCR CDR3 regions were amplified from genomic DNA by multiplex PCR using the deep immunoSEQ assay. Genomic DNA extracted from each cell subset was distributed evenly over all wells of several immunoSEQ 96-well plates, and each plate served as one replicate. For sorted subsets, roughly 200 ng genomic DNA, equal to about 30,000 T cell genomes, was loaded into each replicate PCR. Purified libraries were measured with a Qubit 3.0 fluorometer, size-checked on a Bioanalyzer 2100, and measured again with the KAPA Library Quantification kit. A separate single-read 150-cycle Illumina NextSeq 550 flow cell was used to sequence each immunoSEQ 96-well plate. The authors' analysis ran thus. Because the immunoSEQ output included only junctional sequences and no quality scores, the filtering could not be the same as the filtering used for full-length reads. To assign V/J genes and CDR3, sequences were annotated using PyIR, a Python wrapper for IgBLAST v1.9, with IMGT germline references. Reads with weak V/J assignments (E-value above 1e-6), missing CDR3, stop codons, out-of-frame junctions, or ambiguous translated residues were removed. V3J clonotypes were defined by identical inferred V gene, J gene, and CDR3 amino acid sequence. The percentage overlap between two repertoires was calculated by dividing the number of shared unique clonotypes by the size of the smaller repertoire. RTK rarefaction, the Chao1 estimator, and Recon v2.1 estimates of unobserved clonotypes were used to assess repertoire richness. Generation probabilities for all TCRbeta clonotypes obtained by the gDNA method from several donors were computed using OLGA. The immuneACCESS repertoire file appears here via TCRdb, limited to in-frame rearrangements. These files lack a portion of the clones; in checked studies, under half of the deficit traces to unresolved V genes, and the cause of the others is not known. V and J calls and clone size follow that table, whereas D and trimming were derived from the DNA. The sample has about 2.2 million clones on record, around 93% of them singletons. The ten largest make up 1.5% to 2% of the sample.

Spanning cysteine to phenylalanine, the CDR3 consists of 16 amino acids. Of the read, only the CDR3 DNA is kept; its 48 bases are in frame from base 1. V gives up 3 bases and J gives up 7 bases, and the segment between their germline ends measures 21 bases. CDR1 and CDR2, per the germline V gene, are MDHEN and SYDVKM. This clone was counted a single time. Its antigen is currently not known. Base quality data are lacking; no much larger clone is found one base away. CD8 naive samples were CD45RO-negative cells positively selected for CCR7, giving a CD45RA+CCR7+ population that excluded TemRA cells. Healthy HIV-negative adults with no recently reported acute infections or vaccinations were included as donors. Every donor was a Caucasian adult living in Nashville, Tennessee, USA. Blood was collected by leukapheresis, and PBMCs were isolated by Ficoll-Histopaque density gradient centrifugation and then cryopreserved in liquid nitrogen vapor phase. Analytical flow cytometry was used to check the purity and quantity of each magnetically sorted T cell population. Genomic DNA was isolated from each sorted fraction and quantified by UV absorbance on a Nanodrop 2000c.

The sequence was obtained from a man younger than 35 in good health. Some clones in this sample may be carry-over from other donors' samples. The sample was naive CD8+ T cells from PBMCs. Explained via the paper, the cell subset or site label denotes: CD45RA+CCR7+. The rearranged segments are TRBV28 and TRBJ1-2; 6 matching bases give a weak D call of TRBD1. The nucleotide sequence is TGTGCCAGCAGTTTTACGGCGATCTACAGGGATTTTGGCTACACCTTC. Its translation reads: CASSFTAIYRDFGYTF.